The 27 T cell receptor beta chains below were found in one sample sequenced in a study of blood T cell repertoires in COVID-19 (dated by TCRdb to the early 2020s). Libraries were built with the immunoSEQ multiplex PCR assay. Imported from immuneACCESS, the table was reduced by TCRdb to in-frame sequences with V and J called. These copies leave out some clones; in studies compared against another copy, an unresolved V gene accounts for under half, and the cause of the remainder is not known. The sample data list 250,000 or so clones, and about 90% of these were observed just once. The ten largest account for 4.1% of the sample. The sequencing input was PBMCs or T cells enriched from blood (not recorded which). These receptors all stem from a woman aged 25 to 39 with acute COVID-19.

CDR3 amino acids: CASRSTGAGSYEQYF. For the CDR3, the DNA is TGTGCCAGCAGGTCGACAGGGGCTGGCTCCTACGAGCAGTACTTC. The chain joins TRBV28 to TRBJ2-7; TRBD1 matches 8 bases. This CDR3 is 15 amino acids long. In germline, CDR1 is MDHEN, CDR2 SYDVKM. V lost 6 bases to trimming and J lost 0 bases; unmatched junction nucleotides: 7.

The chain recombines TRBV28 with TRBJ2-2; D call uncertain. Germline V lookup: CDR1 MDHEN, CDR2 SYDVKM. V lost 6 bases and J lost 7, with 9 bases in between. The CDR3 extends over 12 amino acids. CDR3 DNA: TGTGCCAGCAGACTAAACGGCGGGGAGCTGTTTTTT. This codes for CASRLNGGELFF. Full variable domain (remainder filled in from reference TRBV28 and TRBJ2-2): DVKVTQSSRYLVKRTGEKVFLECVQDMDHENMFWYRQDPGLGLRLIYFSYDVKMKEKGDIPEGYSVSREKKERFSLILESASTNQTSMYLCASRLNGGELFFGEGSRLTVL.

This sequence joins TRBV24-1 and TRBJ1-5, with D unresolved. The CDR3 has 16 amino acids. Between the trimmed V and J ends, which lost 4 bases and 2 bases, there was a span of 14 bases. The germline V gene encodes CDR1 KGHDR and CDR2 SFDVKD. This CDR3 reads CATSERGLGGNQPQHF. The CDR3 coding sequence is TGTGCCACCAGTGAACGCGGACTGGGCGGCAATCAGCCCCAGCATTTT.

The V call is TRBV6-1, the J call TRBJ1-3, with a possible D match to TRBD1 (6 bases). V lost 3 bases and J 0 bases, leaving 9 bases between the germline ends. The CDR3 is made up of 15 amino acids. Per the germline V gene, CDR1 is MNHNS and CDR2 is SASEGT. The CDR3 loop is CASSDEDSSGNTIYF. Here the CDR3 DNA reads TGTGCCAGCAGTGACGAGGACAGCTCTGGAAACACCATATATTTT.

The CDR3 spells CASSPETGYNEQFF. The CDR3 coding sequence is TGTGCCAGCAGCCCCGAGACAGGCTACAATGAGCAGTTCTTC. The rearrangement joins TRBV11-3 to TRBJ2-1; TRBD1 might be the D (6 bases). This CDR3 is built from 14 residues. Per germline, CDR1 SGHNT and CDR2 YENEEA. The V end lost 5 bases, the J end lost 3 bases, and 11 bases lay between the germline ends.

The J gene is TRBJ2-1, the V gene TRBV27, with D possibly being TRBD1 (5 bases). The germline V gene has CDR1 MNHEY and CDR2 SMNVEV (reference sequence). V was shortened by 4 bases and J by 0 bases, with 16 bases between the two germline ends. The CDR3 covers 17 residues. This CDR3 is CASSSTRQTSSYNEQFF. CDR3 nucleotides: TGTGCCAGCAGTTCTACTCGACAGACGAGCTCCTACAATGAGCAGTTCTTC.

V usage is TRBV12-3 or TRBV12-4 and J usage is TRBJ1-4; D perhaps matches TRBD1 (6 bases). V lost 5 bases and J lost 11, with 15 bases in between. The CDR3 has 13 amino acids. This CDR3 is CASSQDRLDKLFF. CDR3 in DNA: TGTGCCAGCAGTCAAGACAGGCTGGATAAACTGTTTTTT.

The CDR3 reads CASSPTGGGISLNTEAFF. For the CDR3, the DNA is TGTGCCAGCAGTCCTACAGGGGGCGGAATCAGTCTGAACACTGAAGCTTTCTTT. The V gene is TRBV27, the J gene TRBJ1-1, with 9 bases matching TRBD1. The CDR3 has 18 amino acids. After removal of 5 bases from V and 0 bases from J, the junction contained 13 bases not matched to a gene. Germline V gene sequence: CDR1 MNHEY, CDR2 SMNVEV (reference sequence).

V and J are TRBV27 and TRBJ2-3; D unresolved. The CDR3 covers 15 residues. Deletions cut 5 bases from V and 4 bases from J, with 16 bases between. Germline V CDR1 and CDR2: MNHEY, SMNVEV (reference sequence). The CDR3 loop reads CASSPQGPRPDTQYF. The DNA of the CDR3 is TGTGCCAGCAGTCCACAAGGTCCTAGGCCAGATACGCAGTATTTT.

The V and J genes are TRBV24-1 and TRBJ2-2; D ambiguous. There are 15 residues in the CDR3. Between the trimmed V and J ends, which lost 5 bases and 3 bases, there was a span of 12 bases. The V gene's germline CDR1 is KGHDR and CDR2 SFDVKD. Here the CDR3 reads CATSGSSDHTGELFF. CDR3 DNA sequence: TGTGCCACCAGTGGCTCCAGCGATCACACCGGGGAGCTGTTTTTT.

The chain recombines TRBV5-1 with TRBJ2-5; D remains ambiguous. Trimming left V 1 base short and J 2 bases short, with 6 bases between. The CDR3 totals 13 residues. Germline loops: CDR1 SGHRS, CDR2 YFSETQ. The CDR3 region is CASSLNLQETQYF. In nucleotides, the CDR3 is TGCGCCAGCAGCTTGAACTTACAAGAGACCCAGTACTTC. Complete variable domain (other parts from reference TRBV5-1 and TRBJ2-5): KAGVTQTPRYLIKTRGQQVTLSCSPISGHRSVSWYQQTPGQGLQFLFEYFSETQRNKGNFPGRFSGRQFSNSRSEMNVSTLELGDSALYLCASSLNLQETQYFGPGTRLLVL.

Of note for this clone: The junction departs from the called germline gene at one end, perhaps through a read error. The gene calls are TRBV28 and TRBJ2-1; TRBD1 agrees at 7 bases. Germline CDR1 reads MDHEN; CDR2 reads SYDVKM. The CDR3 length is 15 residues. CDR3 in amino acids: CASSLQGQPYNGQFF. In nucleotides, the CDR3 is TGTGCCAGCAGTTTACAGGGACAGCCCTACAATGGGCAGTTCTTC.

The chain recombines TRBV12-3 or TRBV12-4 with TRBJ1-3; D gene unclear. The CDR3 runs to 13 residues. The V gene lost 5 bases and the J gene lost 2 bases, with 7 bases spanning the gap. For the CDR3, the DNA is TGTGCCAGCAGTCAAAACACTGGAAACACCATATATTTT. Amino acid sequence: CASSQNTGNTIYF.

The chain recombines TRBV29-1 with TRBJ2-7; 11 positions match TRBD2. V trimming: 4 bases; J trimming: 4 bases; junction bases outside the gene matches: 9. The CDR3 length is 15 residues. CDR1 SQVTM and CDR2 ANQGSEA come from the germline V gene. CDR3 in amino acids: CSVVATGTSGYEQYF. Here the CDR3 DNA reads TGCAGCGTTGTTGCCACCGGGACTAGCGGATACGAGCAGTACTTC.

The J gene is TRBJ2-7, the V gene TRBV28; TRBD2 matches at 10 bases. Germline V gene sequence: CDR1 MDHEN, CDR2 SYDVKM. The trim removed 5 bases at V and 6 bases at J, leaving 7 bases unmatched. The CDR3 consists of 14 residues. This chain's CDR3 is CASSPLAGSGEQYF. The CDR3, as DNA: TGTGCCAGCAGTCCACTAGCGGGGAGCGGCGAGCAGTACTTC.

The CDR3 sequence: CASSYDRAADTQYF. The CDR3, as DNA: TGTGCCAGCAGTTATGACAGGGCCGCAGATACGCAGTATTTT. The rearrangement links TRBV6-6 to TRBJ2-3; TRBD1 agrees at 7 bases. Germline lookup yields CDR1 MNHNY and CDR2 SVGAGI (reference sequence). Trimming at V came to 3 bases and at J to 4 bases, leaving 4 bases not matched to a gene. The CDR3 covers 14 residues.

The CDR3 loop is CASSPWGGGLTDTQYF. In DNA form, the CDR3 reads TGTGCCAGCAGCCCCTGGGGAGGAGGTCTCACAGATACGCAGTATTTT. The rearrangement joins TRBV3-1 (or the pseudogene TRBV3-2) to TRBJ2-3; weak D call: TRBD2 (6 bases). The CDR3 runs to 16 residues. Trimming removed 4 bases from V and 2 bases from J, with 16 bases in between. The V gene's germline CDR1 is LGHDT and CDR2 YNNKEL (reference sequence).

V gene TRBV7-9 combines with J gene TRBJ1-4, with 11 bases fitting TRBD1. The germline V gene encodes CDR1 SEHNR and CDR2 FQNEAQ (reference sequence). There are 17 residues in the CDR3. V lost 5 bases to trimming and J lost 0 bases; unmatched junction nucleotides: 5. This CDR3 is CASSAGTGGTTNEKLFF. DNA of the CDR3: TGTGCCAGCAGCGCCGGGACAGGGGGAACAACTAATGAAAAACTGTTTTTT.

The chain is built from TRBV10-2 and TRBJ1-2; 11 positions match TRBD1. CDR3 size: 16 residues. Trimming removed 0 bases from V and 4 bases from J; junction bases left unmatched: 4. Germline-derived CDR1 and CDR2 are WSHSY and SAAADI. This CDR3 reads CASSESGQGVSYGYTF. The CDR3, as DNA: TGCGCCAGCAGTGAGTCGGGACAGGGGGTTTCCTATGGCTACACCTTC.

The genes are TRBV7-2 and TRBJ2-7, with a tentative D call TRBD1 (6 bases). The germline CDR1 and CDR2 sequences are SGHTA and FQGNSA. Trimming took 5 bases from V and 5 from J, leaving 19 bases between them. This CDR3 has 15 residues. This CDR3 reads CASSPGTTTQDEQYF. The CDR3 nucleotides read TGTGCCAGCAGCCCCGGGACAACAACGCAGGACGAGCAGTACTTC.

The chain links TRBV10-3 to TRBJ1-1; D remains unclear. CDR1 and CDR2 from the germline V gene are ENHRY and SYGVKD. The CDR3 extends over 14 amino acids. V was cut by 4 bases and J by 1 base, with 10 bases left in between. The CDR3 sequence is CAISAVRSNTEAFF. DNA of the CDR3: TGTGCCATCAGTGCAGTCAGATCGAACACTGAAGCTTTCTTT.

The table lists this clone with a count of one. CDR3: CAWRTRDSSYEQYF. CDR3 coding DNA: TGTGCCTGGAGGACAAGGGACAGCTCCTACGAGCAGTACTTC. J is TRBJ2-7 and V is TRBV30; 7 bases match TRBD1. Germline CDR1 is GTSNPN and CDR2 is SVGIG (reference sequence). This CDR3 comprises 14 residues. With 3 bases clipped from V and 0 bases from J, the junction kept 5 bases outside the gene matches.

The chain has TRBV10-3 and TRBJ1-5; TRBD1 matches 9 bases. The CDR3 totals 15 residues. The V gene end was trimmed by 5 bases and the J gene end by 3 bases; junction bases not matched to a gene: 5. In germline, CDR1 is ENHRY, CDR2 SYGVKD. CDR3 DNA: TGTGCCATCAGTCCCGGGACAGGGTTCAATCAGCCCCAGCATTTT. Amino acids: CAISPGTGFNQPQHF.

The chain combines TRBV5-1 with TRBJ2-7, with 8 positions matching TRBD1. Looked up from germline, CDR1 is SGHRS and CDR2 is YFSETQ. The V and J ends lost 0 bases and 2 bases, in that order; junction bases with no gene match: 4. This CDR3 is 15 amino acids long. CDR3 nucleotides: TGCGCCAGCAGCTTGGGACAGGGGCGAACCTACGAGCAGTACTTC. Translation: CASSLGQGRTYEQYF.

This chain uses TRBV27 with TRBJ2-1, with 11 bases matching TRBD2. V shed 2 bases, J shed 8 bases, and the junction held 5 bases outside the gene matches. Germline CDR1 MNHEY, CDR2 SMNVEV (reference sequence). The CDR3 extends over 15 amino acids. The CDR3 region is CASSLGSGRGHEQFF. DNA of the CDR3: TGTGCCAGCAGTTTAGGTAGCGGGAGGGGCCATGAGCAGTTCTTC.

The V gene is TRBV10-1, the J gene TRBJ1-2; D call uncertain. CDR1 WNHNN and CDR2 SYGVQD come from the germline V gene (reference sequence). The CDR3 length is 13 residues. Trimming took 7 bases from V and 6 from J, leaving 15 bases between them. The CDR3 DNA reads TGCGCCAGCATTTCATCCGGGGTGGATGGCTACACCTTC. Translating it yields CASISSGVDGYTF.

This rearrangement joins TRBV5-8 to TRBJ1-2; no firm D call. CDR1 SGHTS and CDR2 YDEGEE come from the germline V gene. The CDR3 length is 13 residues. The ends were cut back, 3 bases at V and 8 bases at J, with 14 bases in the middle. CDR3 residues: CASSSWGDVGYTF. DNA for the CDR3: TGTGCCAGCAGCTCCTGGGGAGATGTAGGCTACACCTTC.